This TCR beta chain comes out of a study of blood T cell repertoires in COVID-19. Across the study: Both acute and convalescent COVID-19 samples were obtained from the United States, Italy and Spain.

As handled by the study authors: Counts of nucleated cells, estimated from reference gene primer amplification, were obtained. The data were produced by immunoSEQ multiplex PCR, yet TCRdb's version contains in-frame clones alone and is incomplete. V and J calls and clone size are given by that table; D and trimming were obtained from the DNA. The table lists 150,000 to 200,000 clones, around 81% of them singletons. There are 17 residues in the CDR3. The germline V gene has CDR1 SEHNR and CDR2 FQNEAQ (reference sequence). The V segment lost 5 bases and the J segment 5 bases; nucleotides outside the gene matches: 8.

The J gene is TRBJ2-3, the V gene TRBV7-9; the match to TRBD2 covers 15 bases. Sequences were obtained from peripheral blood. The sequence came from a woman at least 80 years old with COVID-19, enrolled during active disease. Here the CDR3 DNA reads TGTGCCAGCAGCCCAGGACTAGCGGGGGGGCTGGTAGATACGCAGTATTTT. As protein: CASSPGLAGGLVDTQYF.